These 27 T cell receptor beta chains originate from one sample sequenced in a study of a mutant IDH1 vaccine in newly diagnosed glioma. The time point was: week 35, safety follow-up. Doses comprised 300 ug of mutant IDH1 20-mer peptide each, plus topical imiquimod. Sequencing used immunoSEQ multiplex PCR; TCRdb keeps in-frame clones, though not all of them. Here the sample spans about 26,000 clones, over 65% being singletons. The antigens these receptors bind are not known. The source material was PBMCs, sampled from a glioma patient whose treatment included an IDH1 peptide vaccine. The receptors were gathered from a man aged 25-45 years with glioma.

The chain combines TRBV5-6 with TRBJ1-4; D is ambiguous. This CDR3 comprises 14 residues. Deletions cut 0 bases from V and 6 bases from J, with 9 bases between. CDR1 is SGHDT, CDR2 YYEEEE, per germline. The CDR3 here is CASSLAASYEKLFF. The CDR3, as DNA: TGTGCCAGCAGCTTGGCGGCGTCCTATGAAAAACTGTTTTTT.

The chain recombines TRBV6-5 with TRBJ1-2, with D uncertain. The CDR3 runs to 13 residues. V lost 0 bases to trimming and J lost 7 bases, with 9 bases between them. Germline V lookup: CDR1 MNHEY, CDR2 SVGAGI. For the CDR3, the DNA is TGTGCCAGCAGTTACTCGCAAGGATCTGGCTACACCTTC. This gives the protein CASSYSQGSGYTF.

The chain recombines TRBV5-1 with TRBJ2-5, with 8 bases that match TRBD1. The CDR3 sequence is 13 residues long. CDR1 SGHRS and CDR2 YFSETQ come from the germline V gene. After removal of 1 base from V and 5 bases from J, the junction contained 1 base not matched to a gene. The CDR3: CASSLTGGETQYF. CDR3 nucleotide sequence: TGCGCCAGCAGCTTGACAGGGGGGGAGACCCAGTACTTC.

The V gene is TRBV27, the J gene TRBJ1-5; D is undetermined. Germline V gene lookup returns CDR1 MNHEY and CDR2 SMNVEV (reference sequence). The V and J ends lost 2 bases and 0 bases respectively, with 8 bases between them. CDR3 size: 15 residues. CDR3 residues: CASSLIGRSNQPQHF. The CDR3 DNA is TGTGCCAGCAGTTTAATCGGTCGTAGCAATCAGCCCCAGCATTTT.

The chain couples TRBV19 to TRBJ1-3; no reliable D call. The CDR3 is made up of 14 amino acids. V was clipped by 6 bases and J by 0 bases, with 9 bases between them. Germline V lookup: CDR1 LNHDA, CDR2 SQIVND (reference sequence). CDR3 in amino acids: CASRQSSSGNTIYF. CDR3 in DNA: TGTGCCAGTAGGCAGTCGAGCTCTGGAAACACCATATATTTT. The variable domain in full, completed from reference TRBV19 and TRBJ1-3, reads DGGITQSPKYLFRKEGQNVTLSCEQNLNHDAMYWYRQDPGQGLRLIYYSQIVNDFQKGDIAEGYSVSREKKESFPLTVTSAQKNPTAFYLCASRQSSSGNTIYFGEGSWLTVV.

J is TRBJ1-6 and V is TRBV10-3; TRBD1 is a possible D gene (5 bases). The V end lost 3 bases, the J end lost 4 bases, and 10 bases lay between the germline ends. The CDR3 is 15 amino acids. The germline V gene encodes CDR1 ENHRY and CDR2 SYGVKD. The CDR3 is CAISEFRQYNSPLHF. The CDR3 bases are TGTGCCATCAGTGAATTTCGACAGTATAATTCACCCCTCCACTTT.

The chain couples TRBV9 to TRBJ2-3; weak D call: TRBD1 (5 bases). V lost 4 bases and J 0 bases, leaving 12 bases between the germline ends. The germline gives CDR1 SGDLS, CDR2 YYNGEE. The CDR3 contains 15 residues. This CDR3 is CASSFQGPSTDTQYF. CDR3 in DNA: TGTGCCAGCAGCTTCCAGGGCCCTAGCACAGATACGCAGTATTTT.

In this sample, this clone turned up a few times. This chain uses TRBV7-2 with TRBJ2-5; 9 bases agree with TRBD1. The V gene's germline CDR1 is SGHTA and CDR2 FQGNSA. J gave up 5 bases and V 0 bases, and 13 bases lay outside the gene matches. The CDR3 consists of 18 residues. CDR3 DNA: TGTGCCAGCAGCTTAGCGCTTCTAGGGACAGGGATGGGGGAGACCCAGTACTTC. Protein product: CASSLALLGTGMGETQYF.

In regard to this clone: One end of the junction varies from germline; a read error may be responsible. The chain carries TRBV7-8 and TRBJ2-2; no firm D call. Per the germline V gene, CDR1 is SGHVS and CDR2 is FQNEAQ. The CDR3 is made up of 14 amino acids. CDR3: CASSLLEWTGELFF. CDR3 nucleotides: TGTGCTAGCAGCTTATTAGAATGGACCGGGGAGCTGTTTTTT.

This clone has a single count. The V gene is TRBV6-6, the J gene TRBJ2-3; 8 nucleotides align to TRBD2. This CDR3 contains 15 residues. The germline gives CDR1 MNHNY, CDR2 SVGAGI (reference sequence). V was clipped by 4 bases and J by 2 bases; unmatched bases: 5. The CDR3 loop reads CASSSLADHTDTQYF. DNA for the CDR3: TGTGCCAGCAGTTCACTAGCGGACCACACAGATACGCAGTATTTT.

The chain recombines TRBV29-1 with TRBJ2-1; 8 bases are shared with TRBD2. This CDR3 has 17 amino acids. Germline V gives CDR1 SQVTM, CDR2 ANQGSEA. V dropped 0 bases and J dropped 2; count of bases not matched to a gene: 9. The CDR3 reads CSVEDPLLAGAYNEQFF. Here the CDR3 DNA reads TGCAGCGTTGAAGACCCCCTCCTAGCGGGCGCCTACAATGAGCAGTTCTTC.

The rearrangement joins TRBV27 to TRBJ2-7; TRBD1 is a possible D gene (5 bases). Germline V gives CDR1 MNHEY, CDR2 SMNVEV (reference sequence). Trimming removed 1 base at V and 3 bases at J, with 10 bases between. The CDR3 extends over 14 amino acids. The CDR3 is CASSLFSRDYEQYF. CDR3 DNA: TGTGCCAGCAGTTTATTTTCCAGGGACTACGAGCAGTACTTC.

J is TRBJ2-1 and V is TRBV27; TRBD1 matches 9 bases. The CDR3 extends over 16 amino acids. From germline, CDR1 is MNHEY and CDR2 SMNVEV (reference sequence). Unmatched junction bases numbered 12, after V lost 4 bases and J lost 8 bases. The chain's CDR3 is CASSWDRDRAGDEQFF. The CDR3 coding sequence is TGTGCCAGCAGTTGGGATCGGGACAGGGCGGGAGATGAGCAGTTCTTC.

The chain employs TRBV5-6 and TRBJ1-6; no firm D call. V gave up 4 bases and J gave up 6 bases, with 11 bases separating them. This CDR3 is 14 amino acids long. Germline values: CDR1 SGHDT, CDR2 YYEEEE. For the CDR3, the DNA is TGTGCCAGCAGCCGTACTATTTTTAATTCACCCCTCCACTTT. Its protein is CASSRTIFNSPLHF. Full variable domain (missing parts from reference TRBV5-6 and TRBJ1-6): DAGVTQSPTHLIKTRGQQVTLRCSPKSGHDTVSWYQQALGQGPQFIFQYYEEEERQRGNFPDRFSGHQFPNYSSELNVNALLLGDSALYLCASSRTIFNSPLHFGNGTRLTVT.

This sequence joins TRBV18 and TRBJ1-5; 7 bases are shared with TRBD1. With V trimmed by 0 bases and J by 4 bases, 6 bases remained unmatched. Germline V gives CDR1 KGHSH, CDR2 LQKENI. The CDR3 contains 16 residues. In DNA, the CDR3 is TGTGCCAGCTCACCACCGTCAGGGGGTCTAAATCAGCCCCAGCATTTT. Amino acids: CASSPPSGGLNQPQHF. Complete variable domain (other parts from reference TRBV18 and TRBJ1-5): NAGVMQNPRHLVRRRGQEARLRCSPMKGHSHVYWYRQLPEEGLKFMVYLQKENIIDESGMPKERFSAEFPKEGPSILRIQQVVRGDSAAYFCASSPPSGGLNQPQHFGDGTRLSIL.

In this sample, this clone turned up a few times. J is TRBJ1-1 and V is TRBV19; perhaps TRBD1 as D (5 bases). The CDR3 contains 16 residues. The germline V gene encodes CDR1 LNHDA and CDR2 SQIVND (reference sequence). V dropped 1 base and J dropped 0 bases, with 12 bases sitting between them. Here the CDR3 reads CASSIAREGMNTEAFF. The CDR3 coding sequence is TGTGCCAGTAGTATAGCCAGGGAGGGAATGAACACTGAAGCTTTCTTT.

The chain employs TRBV27 and TRBJ2-7; TRBD1 agrees at 8 bases. The V segment lost 5 bases and the J segment 2 bases; nucleotides outside the gene matches: 8. CDR3 length: 15 amino acids. Germline-derived CDR1 and CDR2 are MNHEY and SMNVEV (reference sequence). The chain's CDR3 is CASSNPWTGTYEQYF. The CDR3 DNA reads as TGTGCCAGCAGTAATCCATGGACAGGGACCTACGAGCAGTACTTC.

V usage is TRBV2 and J usage is TRBJ1-4; D possibly corresponds to TRBD1 (5 bases). Trimming took 3 bases from V and 7 from J, leaving 15 bases between them. The germline CDR1 and CDR2 sequences are SNHLY and FYNNEI. The CDR3 is made up of 15 amino acids. The CDR3, as DNA: TGTGCCAGCAGTGATCTCGGGGGGGAGGGTGAAAAACTGTTTTTT. It translates to CASSDLGGEGEKLFF.

The CDR3: CASSLTSQKEATNEKLFF. CDR3 DNA sequence: TGTGCCAGCAGCTTAACTTCGCAGAAAGAAGCAACTAATGAAAAACTGTTTTTT. The V call is TRBV11-1, the J call TRBJ1-4; unclear D gene. V lost 2 bases, J lost 0 bases, and 16 bases lay in between. In germline, CDR1 is SGHAT, CDR2 FQDESV (reference sequence). The CDR3 length is 18 residues.

There are a few counts of this clone. The chain employs TRBV7-9 and TRBJ1-3; 7 bases are a match to TRBD1. V lost 4 bases to trimming and J lost 8 bases; unmatched junction nucleotides: 8. The CDR3 sequence is 14 residues long. Germline lookup yields CDR1 SEHNR and CDR2 FQNEAQ (reference sequence). The CDR3 DNA follows: TGTGCCAGCAGCTCGAGACAGGGCTGGTACACCATATATTTT. Protein sequence: CASSSRQGWYTIYF.

The chain carries TRBV2 and TRBJ1-2, with TRBD1 as a possible D gene (6 bases). Germline V gene sequence: CDR1 SNHLY, CDR2 FYNNEI. V shed 6 bases and J shed 4 bases, with 18 bases lying between them. The CDR3 contains 15 residues. The CDR3 here is CASRERRDIVYGYTF. In DNA form, the CDR3 reads TGTGCCAGCAGGGAGAGACGGGACATCGTCTATGGCTACACCTTC.

This chain uses TRBV6-1 with TRBJ1-5, with D possibly matching TRBD1 (6 bases). Germline lookup yields CDR1 MNHNS and CDR2 SASEGT. V was pared by 6 bases and J by 5 bases, with 17 bases between. The CDR3 extends over 15 amino acids. The DNA of the CDR3 is TGTGCCAGCAGCCCAAGAGGGGGTGCCTATCAGCCCCAGCATTTT. This translates into CASSPRGGAYQPQHF.

A single count supports this clone. The V and J genes are TRBV28 and TRBJ2-7, with TRBD2 as a possible D gene (5 bases). The CDR3 sequence is 12 residues long. Trimming shortened V by 2 bases and J by 7 bases, and 9 bases separated the two germline ends. CDR1 MDHEN and CDR2 SYDVKM come from the germline V gene. In DNA form, the CDR3 reads TGTGCCAGCAGTTTAACCCGCGGGGAGCAGTACTTC. Protein: CASSLTRGEQYF. The whole variable domain, filled in from reference TRBV28 and TRBJ2-7, reads DVKVTQSSRYLVKRTGEKVFLECVQDMDHENMFWYRQDPGLGLRLIYFSYDVKMKEKGDIPEGYSVSREKKERFSLILESASTNQTSMYLCASSLTRGEQYFGPGTRLTVT.

J is TRBJ2-1 and V is TRBV7-9; 9 nucleotides match TRBD1. Trimming removed 0 bases from V and 8 bases from J; junction bases left unmatched: 11. This CDR3 spans 17 amino acids. Germline V gene lookup returns CDR1 SEHNR and CDR2 FQNEAQ (reference sequence). The CDR3 sequence is CASSLAITDRGVDEQFF. The CDR3 DNA is TGTGCCAGCAGCTTAGCGATAACGGACAGGGGTGTCGATGAGCAGTTCTTC. Filled out from reference TRBV7-9 and TRBJ2-1, the complete variable domain reads DTGVSQNPRHKITKRGQNVTFRCDPISEHNRLYWYRQTLGQGPEFLTYFQNEAQLEKSRLLSDRFSAERPKGSFSTLEIQRTEQGDSAMYLCASSLAITDRGVDEQFFGPGTRLTVL.

The chain links TRBV4-1 to TRBJ2-6; TRBD1 matches at 7 bases. Germline CDR1 and CDR2: MGHRA and YSYEKL. The CDR3 contains 18 residues. V was pared by 0 bases and J by 0 bases, with 5 bases of the junction left unmatched. The CDR3 bases are TGCGCCAGCAGCCAAGAGGACAGGCTTAGCTCTGGGGCCAACGTCCTGACTTTC. It codes for CASSQEDRLSSGANVLTF.

This chain connects TRBV29-1 to TRBJ2-7; D is perhaps TRBD2 (5 bases). Germline V gene sequence: CDR1 SQVTM, CDR2 ANQGSEA. Between the trimmed V and J ends, which lost 4 bases and 2 bases, there was a span of 15 bases. This CDR3 region has 14 residues. CDR3: CSVVPDGGTYEQYF. CDR3 DNA sequence: TGCAGCGTTGTCCCGGACGGAGGAACCTACGAGCAGTACTTC.

This sequence joins TRBV7-2 and TRBJ1-2, with D perhaps TRBD1 (5 bases). The V gene lost 1 base and the J gene lost 12 bases, with 15 bases spanning the gap. The CDR3 covers 13 residues. Germline V lookup: CDR1 SGHTA, CDR2 FQGNSA. CDR3 DNA: TGTGCCAGCAGCTTAGGGGGCAGGCCGGGGGACACCTTC. The encoded protein is CASSLGGRPGDTF. The full variable domain, completed using reference TRBV7-2 and TRBJ1-2, is GAGVSQSPSNKVTEKGKDVELRCDPISGHTALYWYRQSLGQGLEFLIYFQGNSAPDKSGLPSDRFSAERTGGSVSTLTIQRTQQEDSAVYLCASSLGGRPGDTFGSGTRLTVV.